This T cell receptor beta chain was obtained from a study of OX40 agonist ivuxolimab in advanced cancers. Study at large: Partial responses were recorded for three patients, including one with hepatocellular carcinoma and two with cutaneous melanoma.

Here immunoSEQ multiplex PCR was the method, and the copy in TCRdb shows in-frame clones only, minus some. Among approximately 91,000 clones, approximately 87% were seen once, and the ten largest hold 3.5% to 5.5%. The receptor comes from an adult with an advanced solid tumor such as melanoma, head and neck, liver or kidney cancer. Source: CD4+ or CD8+ T cells sorted from blood, taken in a trial of the OX40 agonist ivuxolimab.

DNA of the CDR3: TGTGCCAGCTACGGGTGGGAGGGCCGCGAAGATACGCAGTATTTT. Amino acids: CASYGWEGREDTQYF. The chain recombines TRBV5-4 with TRBJ2-3; 7 bases align to TRBD2. This CDR3 contains 15 residues. The junction had 13 bases not matched to a gene; V was cut back by 7 bases and J by 5 bases. Germline CDR1 and CDR2: SGHNT and YYREEE (reference sequence).